The 21 T cell receptor beta chains reported below all come from one sample, sequenced in a study of CD4 T cells in relation to SARS-CoV-2 and coronaviruses. TCRdb's table, derived via immunoSEQ multiplex PCR, lists solely in-frame clones and lacks some. Of about 64,000 clones in the sample, about 95% were seen once. Unexposed donor CD4+ T cells date from about 2011-2018, before the COVID-19 pandemic. The sample consisted of naive CD4+ T cells from PBMCs. Regarding subset: naive CD4+ T cells isolated by negative enrichment. These receptor sequences come from a human donor in good health.

The rearrangement uses TRBV30 and TRBJ2-2, with D maybe TRBD2 (6 bases). Per germline, CDR1 GTSNPN and CDR2 SVGIG (reference sequence). The CDR3 is made up of 15 amino acids. V shed 0 bases and J shed 0 bases, with 8 bases lying between them. The CDR3 loop is CAWSVGGTNTGELFF. The CDR3 bases are TGTGCCTGGAGTGTCGGAGGGACGAACACCGGGGAGCTGTTTTTT.

The rearrangement links TRBV10-2 to TRBJ1-6; D is possibly TRBD1 (6 bases). The V end was cut by 4 bases, the J end by 11 bases, with 12 bases between. Germline CDR1 is WSHSY and CDR2 is SAAADI. The length of the CDR3 is 13 residues. CDR3 region: CASSGDQGPPLHF. The CDR3 coding sequence is TGCGCCAGCAGTGGAGACCAGGGGCCACCCCTCCACTTT.

The V gene is TRBV27, the J gene TRBJ1-2, with 7 bases identical to TRBD1. The ends lost 4 bases at V and 2 bases at J; junction bases unmatched: 4. Germline V gives CDR1 MNHEY, CDR2 SMNVEV (reference sequence). This CDR3 contains 14 residues. CDR3 residues: CASSSQGGNYGYTF. The CDR3 DNA reads as TGTGCCAGCAGTTCGCAGGGGGGAAACTATGGCTACACCTTC.

The V and J genes are TRBV11-2 and TRBJ1-2; TRBD1 might be the D (6 bases). The CDR3 consists of 14 residues. Germline lookup yields CDR1 SGHAT and CDR2 FQNNGV. The V gene lost 4 bases and the J gene lost 7 bases, with 16 bases spanning the gap. The CDR3 region is CASSSRQGSGGYTF. The CDR3 DNA follows: TGTGCCAGCAGCTCACGGCAGGGGAGTGGTGGCTACACCTTC.

This clone was detected only a few times. The V and J genes are TRBV7-3 and TRBJ2-1; D not resolved. Germline loops: CDR1 SGHTA, CDR2 FQGTGA. There are 14 residues in the CDR3. V lost 0 bases, J lost 10 bases, and 13 bases lay in between. The CDR3 coding sequence is TGTGCCAGCAGCTTAACACCTGGTCCGGAGGAGCAGTTCTTC. Translation: CASSLTPGPEEQFF.

J is TRBJ2-3 and V is TRBV11-2, with D maybe TRBD2 (5 bases). Trimming took 1 base from V and 9 from J, leaving 17 bases between them. CDR1 is SGHAT and CDR2 is FQNNGV in the germline V gene. The CDR3 loop spans 15 amino acids. CDR3 protein: CASSLGGQTSSTQYF. CDR3 bases: TGTGCCAGCAGCTTAGGAGGGCAGACCTCCTCCACGCAGTATTTT.

The chain combines TRBV3-1 (or the pseudogene TRBV3-2) with TRBJ2-7; 9 nucleotides line up with TRBD2. The CDR3 is 14 residues long. Germline CDR1 and CDR2: LGHDT and YNNKEL (reference sequence). Trimming took 4 bases from V and 3 from J; bases not matched to a gene: 4. The CDR3 DNA sequence: TGTGCCAGCAGCCCGACTAGCGGCGACTACGAGCAGTACTTC. Translation: CASSPTSGDYEQYF.

The rearrangement joins TRBV19 to TRBJ2-6; D uncertain. CDR3 length: 14 amino acids. Per the germline V gene, CDR1 is LNHDA and CDR2 is SQIVND (reference sequence). Trimming took off 7 bases at V and 0 bases at J, with 7 bases between the two ends. CDR3 DNA: TGTGCCAGTAATGATATCTCTGGGGCCAACGTCCTGACTTTC. Protein: CASNDISGANVLTF.

The genes are TRBV12-3 or TRBV12-4 and TRBJ2-1; TRBD2 is a possible D gene (6 bases). V gave up 11 bases and J gave up 0 bases, with 11 bases separating them. The CDR3 extends over 13 amino acids. CDR3 sequence reads: CAFGGYSYNEQFF. Written as DNA, the CDR3 is TGTGCCTTTGGGGGGTACTCCTACAATGAGCAGTTCTTC.

The genes are TRBV6-5 and TRBJ1-5; D may be TRBD1 (5 bases). This CDR3 is built from 16 residues. From germline, CDR1 is MNHEY and CDR2 SVGAGI. V gave up 0 bases and J gave up 9 bases, with 18 bases separating them. The CDR3 here is CASSYSPSSSGGPQHF. The CDR3 nucleotides read TGTGCCAGCAGTTACTCCCCCTCCTCGTCTGGGGGGCCCCAGCATTTT.

The V call is TRBV3-1 (or the pseudogene TRBV3-2), the J call TRBJ1-3, with D possibly matching TRBD1 (6 bases). From germline, CDR1 is LGHDT and CDR2 YNNKEL (reference sequence). This CDR3 is 16 amino acids long. The V and J ends lost 4 bases and 1 base respectively, with 14 bases between them. The CDR3 nucleotides read TGTGCCAGCAGCCCTGGCTGGACAGTTTCTGGAAACACCATATATTTT. Amino acid sequence: CASSPGWTVSGNTIYF.

This chain joins TRBV7-9 and TRBJ2-2; 11 nucleotides agree with TRBD2. In germline, CDR1 is SEHNR, CDR2 FQNEAQ (reference sequence). The trim removed 4 bases at V and 1 base at J, leaving 11 bases unmatched. The CDR3 runs to 19 residues. The chain's CDR3 is CASSSRQGTSGLNTGELFF. The CDR3 DNA sequence: TGTGCCAGCAGCTCACGACAGGGGACTAGCGGTTTGAACACCGGGGAGCTGTTTTTT.

The CDR3 region is CASSFPPTSGSSREQFF. The CDR3 coding sequence is TGTGCCAGCAGTTTCCCTCCGACTAGCGGGAGTTCCCGTGAGCAGTTCTTC. The chain carries TRBV27 and TRBJ2-1, with TRBD2 matching over 12 bases. CDR1 and CDR2 (germline): MNHEY, SMNVEV (reference sequence). Trimming took 3 bases from V and 9 from J; bases not matched to a gene: 12. The CDR3 sequence is 17 residues long.

The chain combines TRBV7-2 with TRBJ2-5; TRBD2 matches 12 bases. The CDR3 length is 16 residues. Germline trimming cut 5 bases from V and 5 bases from J; bases unmatched to any gene: 9. CDR1 is SGHTA, CDR2 FQGNSA, per germline. For the CDR3, the DNA is TGTGCCAGCAGCCCACAGACTAGCGGGAGAAGGGAGACCCAGTACTTC. It codes for CASSPQTSGRRETQYF.

This chain links TRBV30 with TRBJ2-2, with TRBD1 matching 9 bases. Germline V CDR1 and CDR2: GTSNPN, SVGIG (reference sequence). V gave up 6 bases and J gave up 0 bases; unmatched junction bases: 2. The CDR3 is 14 amino acids. Here the CDR3 reads CACRTGANTGELFF. CDR3 nucleotide sequence: TGTGCCTGTCGGACAGGGGCGAACACCGGGGAGCTGTTTTTT.

The V call is TRBV10-1, the J call TRBJ2-7; D possibly corresponds to TRBD1 (6 bases). Germline V gives CDR1 WNHNN, CDR2 SYGVQD (reference sequence). Trimming took off 3 bases at V and 3 bases at J, with 12 bases between the two ends. The CDR3 spans 14 residues. The CDR3: CASSDPQGNYEQYF. CDR3 bases: TGCGCCAGCAGTGACCCACAGGGTAACTACGAGCAGTACTTC.

The chain employs TRBV7-9 and TRBJ2-5; tentatively, D is TRBD1 or TRBD2 (5 bases each). Germline V gives CDR1 SEHNR, CDR2 FQNEAQ (reference sequence). The CDR3 length is 15 residues. V lost 3 bases and J lost 6, with 17 bases in between. CDR3 bases: TGTGCCAGCAGCTTCCCCCTGGTGGGACGGCAGACCCAGTACTTC. Amino acids: CASSFPLVGRQTQYF.

The gene calls are TRBV5-1 and TRBJ1-6; no clear D. Germline CDR1 reads SGHRS; CDR2 reads YFSETQ. Trimming stripped 5 bases from V and 6 bases from J, with 15 bases between. This CDR3 is built from 15 residues. CDR3 coding DNA: TGCGCCAGCAGGTTCGGGCCGCCGAGTAATTCACCCCTCCACTTT. Translation: CASRFGPPSNSPLHF. Supplemented by reference TRBV5-1 and TRBJ1-6, the full variable domain reads KAGVTQTPRYLIKTRGQQVTLSCSPISGHRSVSWYQQTPGQGLQFLFEYFSETQRNKGNFPGRFSGRQFSNSRSEMNVSTLELGDSALYLCASRFGPPSNSPLHFGNGTRLTVT.

This clone was counted a single time. This sample includes further DNA sequences coding for the same CDR3. The genes are TRBV18 and TRBJ2-4; tentatively, D is TRBD2 (5 bases). CDR3 length: 15 amino acids. The V gene lost 0 bases and the J gene lost 1 base, with 7 bases spanning the gap. The V gene's germline CDR1 is KGHSH and CDR2 LQKENI. For the CDR3, the DNA is TGTGCCAGCTCACCACCCTCTAGCGCCAAAAACATTCAGTACTTC. As protein: CASSPPSSAKNIQYF.

The chain joins TRBV4-2 to TRBJ1-5, with D tentatively TRBD1 (5 bases). Germline-derived CDR1 and CDR2 are LGHNA and YNFKEQ. CDR3 length: 14 amino acids. The V gene lost 0 bases and the J gene lost 6 bases, with 9 bases spanning the gap. As DNA, the CDR3 is TGTGCCAGCAGCCAAGACAGGGCAAGTCAGCCCCAGCATTTT. Protein: CASSQDRASQPQHF.

This chain uses TRBV7-8 with TRBJ2-1; the match to TRBD2 covers 8 bases. The length of the CDR3 is 17 residues. Losses at the gene ends were 6 bases for V and 0 bases for J; bases not matched to a gene: 10. CDR1 SGHVS and CDR2 FQNEAQ come from the germline V gene. The CDR3: CASRSPVRGGSYNEQFF. CDR3 in DNA: TGTGCCAGCAGGTCACCCGTCCGGGGGGGCTCCTACAATGAGCAGTTCTTC.